This is a list of T cell receptor beta chains from one sample in a study of CD8+CD57+ T cells in acquired aplastic anemia. From the reads, TCRdb called clonotypes with MiXCR, one entry per CDR3 protein. This repertoire shows about 150,000 distinct CDR3 sequences, about 54% found once; its top ten account for about 12%. Sequenced input: sorted CD4+, CD8+, or CD8+CD57+ T cells (not recorded which) from PBMCs. Receptors were obtained from a human donor with aplastic anemia. Each CDR3 is given with its conserved first and last residue. D genes are given only for firm matches. Clone size is shown for a subset of rows, as once, few, many or a class of expanded clone.

v_gene,d_gene,abundance,j_gene,CDR3aa,CDR3nt
TRBV2,TRBD1,.,TRBJ2-5,CASSGLRTGQETQYF,TGTGCCAGCAGTGGACTACGGACAGGGCAAGAGACCCAGTACTTC
TRBV29-1,TRBD1,.,TRBJ2-5,CSGALTGGEETQYF,TGCAGCGGAGCCCTCACAGGGGGTGAAGAGACCCAGTACTTC
TRBV19,.,.,TRBJ2-2,CASNSRGNTGELFF,TGTGCCAGTAACTCCAGGGGCAACACCGGGGAGCTGTTTTTT
TRBV19,TRBD1,once,TRBJ2-7,CASSDRGMDEQYF,TGTGCCAGTAGCGACAGGGGGATGGACGAGCAGTACTTC
TRBV20-1,.,.,TRBJ2-1,CSASGHSYNEQFF,TGCAGTGCTAGCGGTCACAGCTACAATGAGCAGTTCTTC
TRBV10-3,.,.,TRBJ2-4,CAISESKTRAKNIQYF,TGTGCCATCAGTGAGTCGAAGACGAGAGCCAAAAACATTCAGTACTTC
TRBV14,.,.,TRBJ1-1,CASSQERSTEASF,TGTGCCAGCAGCCAAGAACGGTCCACTGAAGCTTCCTTT
TRBV2,.,.,TRBJ2-5,CASSESGLRGETQYF,TGTGCCAGCAGTGAATCAGGCCTGAGGGGGGAGACCCAGTACTTC
TRBV20-1,.,.,TRBJ2-3,CSDLPPTDTQYF,TGCAGTGACCTTCCCCCCACAGATACGCAGTATTTT
TRBV7-9,TRBD2,.,TRBJ2-3,CATSGGVADTQYF,TGTGCCACTTCGGGGGGAGTAGCAGATACGCAGTATTTT
TRBV2,.,few,TRBJ2-5,CATGQPQETQYF,TGTGCCACCGGACAGCCGCAAGAGACCCAGTACTTC
TRBV11-2,.,.,TRBJ1-6,CASSPSTVSSYNSPLHF,TGTGCCAGCAGCCCGTCGACGGTTAGCTCCTATAATTCACCCCTCCACTTT
TRBV5-4,.,.,TRBJ2-5,CASSSEGGPETQYF,TGTGCCAGCAGCTCGGAGGGGGGGCCAGAGACCCAGTACTTC
TRBV5-1,.,.,TRBJ1-6,CASSLGHGAQNSPLHF,TGCGCCAGCAGCTTGGGTCACGGGGCTCAAAATTCACCCCTCCACTTT
TRBV20-1,TRBD2,.,TRBJ2-3,CSARDPSSGGSTDTQYF,TGCAGTGCTAGAGATCCTTCTAGCGGGGGTAGCACAGATACGCAGTATTTT